This T cell receptor (beta chain) came from a study of cytomegalovirus exposure and HLA in healthy donors. It was healthy bone marrow donors who served as donors. The PCR made use of 60 Vbeta and 13 Jbeta primers. Sequencing used immunoSEQ multiplex PCR; TCRdb keeps in-frame clones, though not all of them. The sample contains about 130,000 clones, about four fifths of which appear only once. This clone was seen once. J lost 7 bases, V lost 1 base, and 7 bases had no gene match. Looked up from germline, CDR1 is LGHNA and CDR2 is YNFKEQ. The CDR3 has 16 amino acids. Sequencing was performed on PBMCs. The chain carries TRBV4-2 and TRBJ1-4; 9 nucleotides align to TRBD1. The sequence derives from a middle-aged man in good health and CMV-seronegative. The CDR3 reads CASSQVNRGLGEKLFF. CDR3 nucleotides: TGTGCCAGCAGCCAAGTGAACAGGGGGCTAGGTGAAAAACTGTTTTTT.